The T cell receptor (beta chain) described here comes from a study of T cells in Graves' hyperthyroidism and ophthalmopathy. RNA transcripts provided the source from which TCR beta CDR3 regions were amplified. The HTBI primer set drove a first-round RT-PCR of the TCR CDR3. TCRdb processed the multiplex PCR reads anew with MiXCR; each CDR3 protein has one entry. The table includes hundreds of thousands of distinct CDR3 sequences, 11% to 15% detected once. The sequence was collected from a young woman with Graves' hyperthyroidism. Sequencing was performed on blood.

CDR3 residues: CASSLDPPGAPTDTQYF. The CDR3, as DNA: TGTGCCAGCAGCTTAGATCCTCCGGGAGCACCCACAGATACGCAGTATTTT. This chain uses TRBV11-2 with TRBJ2-3, with D possibly matching TRBD2 (6 bases). Trimming shortened V by 0 bases and J by 2 bases, and 15 bases separated the two germline ends. Germline assignment: CDR1 SGHAT and CDR2 FQNNGV. CDR3 length: 17 amino acids.